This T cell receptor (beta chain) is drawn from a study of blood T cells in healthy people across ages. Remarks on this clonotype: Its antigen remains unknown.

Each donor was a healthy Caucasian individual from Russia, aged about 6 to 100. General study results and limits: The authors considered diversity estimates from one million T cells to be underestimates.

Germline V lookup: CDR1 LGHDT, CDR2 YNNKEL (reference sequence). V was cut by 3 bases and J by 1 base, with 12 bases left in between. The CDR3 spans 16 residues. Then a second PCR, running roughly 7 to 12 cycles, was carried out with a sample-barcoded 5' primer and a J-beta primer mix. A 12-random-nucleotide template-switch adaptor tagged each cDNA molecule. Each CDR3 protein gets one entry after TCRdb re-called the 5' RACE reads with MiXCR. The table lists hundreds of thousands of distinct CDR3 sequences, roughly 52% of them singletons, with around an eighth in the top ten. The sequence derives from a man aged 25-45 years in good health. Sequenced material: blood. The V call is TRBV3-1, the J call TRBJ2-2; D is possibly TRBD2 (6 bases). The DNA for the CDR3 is TGTGCCAGCAGCCATGAAACCGGGAGGAACACCGGGGAGCTGTTTTTT. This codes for CASSHETGRNTGELFF.